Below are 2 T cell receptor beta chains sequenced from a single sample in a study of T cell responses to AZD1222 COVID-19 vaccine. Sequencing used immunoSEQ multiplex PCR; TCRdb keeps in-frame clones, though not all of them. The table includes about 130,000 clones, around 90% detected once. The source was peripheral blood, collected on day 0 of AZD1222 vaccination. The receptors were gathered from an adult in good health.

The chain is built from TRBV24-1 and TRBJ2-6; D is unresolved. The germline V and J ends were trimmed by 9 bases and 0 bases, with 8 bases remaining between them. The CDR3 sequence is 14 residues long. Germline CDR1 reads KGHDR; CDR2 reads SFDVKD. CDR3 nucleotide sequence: TGTGCCACCTCGGAAGCCTCTGGGGCCAACGTCCTGACTTTC. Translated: CATSEASGANVLTF.

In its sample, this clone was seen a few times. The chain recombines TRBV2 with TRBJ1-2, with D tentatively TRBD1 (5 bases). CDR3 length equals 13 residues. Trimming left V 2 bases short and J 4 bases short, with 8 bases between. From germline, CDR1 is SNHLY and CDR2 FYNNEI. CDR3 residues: CASSEKGFYGYTF. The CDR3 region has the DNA TGTGCCAGCAGTGAAAAGGGGTTCTATGGCTACACCTTC.